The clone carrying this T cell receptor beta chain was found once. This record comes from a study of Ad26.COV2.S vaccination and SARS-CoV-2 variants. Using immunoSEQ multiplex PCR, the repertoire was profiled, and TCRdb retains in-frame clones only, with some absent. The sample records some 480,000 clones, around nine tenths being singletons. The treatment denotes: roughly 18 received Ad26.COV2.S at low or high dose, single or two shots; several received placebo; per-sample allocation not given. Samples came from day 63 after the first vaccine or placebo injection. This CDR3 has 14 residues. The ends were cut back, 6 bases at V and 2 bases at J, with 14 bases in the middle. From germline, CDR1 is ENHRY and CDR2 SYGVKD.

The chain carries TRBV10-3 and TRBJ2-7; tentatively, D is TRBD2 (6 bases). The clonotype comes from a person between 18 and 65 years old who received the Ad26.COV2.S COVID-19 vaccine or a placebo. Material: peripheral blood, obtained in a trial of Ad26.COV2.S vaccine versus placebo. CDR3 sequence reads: CAISSGLPTYEQYF. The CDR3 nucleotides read TGTGCCATCAGCTCGGGACTCCCGACCTACGAGCAGTACTTC.